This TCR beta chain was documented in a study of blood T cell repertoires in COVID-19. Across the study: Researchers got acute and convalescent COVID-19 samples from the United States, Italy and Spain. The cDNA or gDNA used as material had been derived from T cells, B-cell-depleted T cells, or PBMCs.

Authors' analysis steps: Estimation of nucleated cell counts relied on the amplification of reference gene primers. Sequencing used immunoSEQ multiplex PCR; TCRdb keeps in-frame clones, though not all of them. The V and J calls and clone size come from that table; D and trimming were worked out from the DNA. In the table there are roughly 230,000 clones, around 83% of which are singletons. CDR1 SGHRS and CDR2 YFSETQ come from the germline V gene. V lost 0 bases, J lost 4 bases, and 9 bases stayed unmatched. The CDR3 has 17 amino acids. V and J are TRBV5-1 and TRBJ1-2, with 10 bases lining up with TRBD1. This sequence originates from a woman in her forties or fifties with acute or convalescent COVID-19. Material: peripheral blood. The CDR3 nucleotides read TGCGCCAGCAGCTTGGAGGGACAGGGGCCGAATATCTATGGCTACACCTTC. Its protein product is CASSLEGQGPNIYGYTF.